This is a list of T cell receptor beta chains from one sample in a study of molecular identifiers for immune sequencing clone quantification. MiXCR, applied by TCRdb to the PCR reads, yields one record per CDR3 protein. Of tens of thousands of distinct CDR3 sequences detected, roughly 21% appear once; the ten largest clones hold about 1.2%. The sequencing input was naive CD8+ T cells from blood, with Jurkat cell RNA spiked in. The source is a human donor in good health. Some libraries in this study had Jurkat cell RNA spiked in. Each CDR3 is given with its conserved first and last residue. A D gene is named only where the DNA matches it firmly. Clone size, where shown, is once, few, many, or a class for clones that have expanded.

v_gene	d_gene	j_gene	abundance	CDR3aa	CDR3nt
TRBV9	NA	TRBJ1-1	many	CASSVGTGEAFF	TGTGCCAGCAGCGTAGGGACGGGCGAAGCTTTCTTT
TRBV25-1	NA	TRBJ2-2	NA	CASSEDSFPGELFF	TGTGCCAGCAGTGAGGACTCATTCCCCGGGGAGCTGTTTTTT
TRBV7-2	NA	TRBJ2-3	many	CASSSWTSITDTQYF	TGTGCCAGCAGCTCCTGGACCTCTATCACAGATACGCAGTATTTT
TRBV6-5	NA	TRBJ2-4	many	CASSYWGTPIPGAKNIQYF	TGTGCCAGCAGTTATTGGGGTACTCCGATCCCCGGGGCCAAAAACATTCAGTACTTC
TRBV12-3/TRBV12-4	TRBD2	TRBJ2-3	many	CASSQRERGTDTQYF	TGTGCCAGCAGCCAGCGGGAGAGAGGCACAGATACGCAGTATTTT
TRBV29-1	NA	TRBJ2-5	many	CSVGGIQETQYF	TGCAGCGTTGGTGGGATCCAAGAGACCCAGTACTTC
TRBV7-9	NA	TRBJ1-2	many	CASSLVYTDYGYTF	TGTGCCAGCAGCTTAGTTTACACAGATTATGGCTACACCTTC
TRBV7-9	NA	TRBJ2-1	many	CASSQGRLGQNEQFF	TGTGCCAGCAGCCAAGGGAGGTTGGGGCAAAATGAGCAGTTCTTC
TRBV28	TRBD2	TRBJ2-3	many	CASSSTLAGGPEDTQYF	TGTGCCAGCAGTAGTACGCTAGCGGGAGGGCCGGAGGACACGCAGTATTTT
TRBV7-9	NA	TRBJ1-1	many	CASSPDSTEAFF	TGTGCCAGCAGCCCGGATTCAACTGAAGCTTTCTTT
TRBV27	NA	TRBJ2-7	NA	CANSFGYEQYF	TGTGCCAACAGTTTTGGTTACGAGCAGTACTTC
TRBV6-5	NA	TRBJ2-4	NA	CASSYAGQKNIQYF	TGTGCCAGCAGTTACGCCGGACAAAAAAACATTCAGTACTTC
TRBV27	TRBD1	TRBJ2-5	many	CASSSGQGFETQYF	TGTGCCAGCAGTTCGGGACAGGGGTTCGAGACCCAGTACTTC
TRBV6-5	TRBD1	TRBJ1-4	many	CASSYQGQTNEKLFF	TGTGCCAGCAGTTACCAGGGACAGACTAATGAAAAACTGTTTTTT
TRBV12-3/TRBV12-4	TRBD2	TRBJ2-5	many	CASSLLSGQETQYF	TGTGCCAGCAGTTTGCTTAGCGGGCAAGAGACCCAGTACTTC
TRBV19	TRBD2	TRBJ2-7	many	CASSINPGLVYEQYF	TGTGCCAGTAGTATAAATCCGGGACTAGTGTACGAGCAGTACTTC
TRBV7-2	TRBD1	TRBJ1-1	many	CASSPWGGDRVGDTEAFF	TGTGCCAGCAGCCCCTGGGGGGGCGACAGGGTAGGTGACACTGAAGCTTTCTTT
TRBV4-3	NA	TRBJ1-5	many	CASSQSRGVFQPQHF	TGCGCCAGCAGCCAATCTAGGGGGGTTTTTCAGCCCCAGCATTTT
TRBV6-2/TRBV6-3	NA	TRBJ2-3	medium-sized	CASRKGEDTQYF	TGTGCCAGCAGAAAGGGAGAGGATACGCAGTATTTT
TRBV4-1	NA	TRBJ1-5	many	CASSQAQSFRAGNQPQHF	TGCGCCAGCAGCCAAGCGCAAAGTTTCCGAGCGGGCAATCAGCCCCAGCATTTT
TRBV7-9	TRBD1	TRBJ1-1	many	CASSPRTGRVTEAFF	TGTGCCAGCAGCCCTAGGACAGGGCGAGTCACTGAAGCTTTCTTT
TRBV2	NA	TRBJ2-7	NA	CASSETPSPYEQYF	TGTGCCAGCAGTGAGACCCCGAGTCCCTACGAGCAGTACTTC
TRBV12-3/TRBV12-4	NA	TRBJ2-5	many	CASRQGGETQYF	TGTGCCAGCAGGCAGGGTGGAGAGACCCAGTACTTC
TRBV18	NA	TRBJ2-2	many	CASSPLAEASFTGELFF	TGTGCCAGCTCACCACTTGCGGAGGCGTCCTTTACCGGGGAGCTGTTTTTT
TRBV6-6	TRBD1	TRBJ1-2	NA	CASSEAGQGLAGYTF	TGTGCCAGCAGTGAAGCGGGACAGGGGCTAGCCGGCTACACCTTC
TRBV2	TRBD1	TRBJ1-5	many	CASTDGQGIQPQHF	TGTGCCAGCACCGACGGACAGGGGATTCAGCCCCAGCATTTT
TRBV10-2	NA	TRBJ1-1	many	CASSEYVRGPVGTEAFF	TGCGCCAGCAGTGAATACGTTCGGGGCCCCGTTGGCACTGAAGCTTTCTTT
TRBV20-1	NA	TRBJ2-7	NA	CGASRVGGGPREQYF	TGCGGTGCTAGTCGGGTTGGAGGGGGGCCGCGGGAGCAGTACTTC
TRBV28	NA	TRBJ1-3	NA	CASSLSHFSGNTIYF	TGTGCCAGCAGTTTATCGCACTTCTCTGGAAACACCATATATTTT
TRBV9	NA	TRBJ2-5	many	CASSRYQETQYF	TGTGCCAGCAGCCGGTACCAAGAGACCCAGTACTTC
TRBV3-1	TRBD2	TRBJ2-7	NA	CASSPEGLADLDF	TGTGCCAGCAGCCCCGAGGGACTAGCGGACCTGGACTTC
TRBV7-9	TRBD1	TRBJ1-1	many	CASSSGQGENTEAFF	TGTGCCAGCAGCTCCGGACAGGGAGAAAACACTGAAGCTTTCTTT
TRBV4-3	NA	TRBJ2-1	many	CASSQDRGSYNEQFF	TGCGCCAGCAGCCAAGATAGGGGCTCCTACAATGAGCAGTTCTTC
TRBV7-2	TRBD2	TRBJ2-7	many	CASSPLAGGLGEQYF	TGTGCCAGCAGCCCGTTAGCGGGAGGTTTGGGGGAGCAGTACTTC
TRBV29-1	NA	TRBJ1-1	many	CSGHTNTEAFF	TGCAGCGGACATACGAACACTGAAGCTTTCTTT
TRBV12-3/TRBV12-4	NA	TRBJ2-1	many	CASSSLPNRGSYNEQFF	TGTGCCAGCAGTTCCCTTCCTAATCGGGGCTCCTACAATGAGCAGTTCTTC
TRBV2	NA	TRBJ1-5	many	CASRAYLSNQPQHF	TGTGCCAGCAGGGCCTACCTAAGCAATCAGCCCCAGCATTTT
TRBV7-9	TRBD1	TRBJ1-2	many	CASSGDRETYGYTF	TGTGCCAGCAGCGGAGACAGGGAAACCTATGGCTACACCTTC
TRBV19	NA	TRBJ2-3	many	CASSIALTDTQYF	TGTGCCAGTAGTATAGCGCTCACAGATACGCAGTATTTT
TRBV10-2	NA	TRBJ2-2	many	CASSEWVGELFF	TGCGCCAGCAGTGAGTGGGTCGGGGAGCTGTTTTTT